The TCR beta chain under discussion was sequenced for a study of beta chain features in type 1 diabetes (dated by TCRdb to 2017 to 2018). Looking at the study overall: Patients and healthy donors did not differ in mean age, gender distribution, total cell number or subset yield. A total of roughly 100 million sorted cells were examined across all samples, and the number of cells per subset was strongly correlated with RNA yield. In the study, TCRB repertoires of sorted circulating CD4+ T cell subsets from recently diagnosed type 1 diabetes patients were compared with those of matched healthy donors. Regulatory and stem cell-like memory subsets were isolated from only 8 patients and 8 healthy donors, whereas naive and central memory subsets came from all 28 donors.

At the junction V is shortened by 5 bases and J by 6 bases, with 17 bases in between. The germline V gene (reference sequence) yields GTSNPN for CDR1 and SVGIG for CDR2. Counted from cysteine to phenylalanine, this CDR3 has 15 amino acids. The DNA shown is the 45-base CDR3, in frame from base 1. All of the isolated RNA was reverse transcribed with the High Capacity cDNA Reverse Transcription Kit, so expressed TCRB transcripts were sequenced. Naive, central memory and regulatory T cell samples underwent deep immunoSEQ sequencing, averaging around 4 million total reads per sample. Sorted cells were lysed in RLT buffer, and RNA was extracted using DNase-treated RNeasy Micro or Mini kits according to cell number. Each cell subset was processed separately to prevent cross-contamination, with patient and healthy donor samples processed together. The immunoSEQ multiplex PCR was used to amplify TCRB sequences from cDNA, generating 87-bp fragments that spanned the CDR3 region. Sequencing of the amplicons was done on the Illumina HiSeq platform. Under the source paper's analysis protocol: PCR bias was corrected computationally using synthetic template baselines, and reads within Hamming distance 2 were collapsed, with unmergeable singletons discarded. By aligning reads against IMGT, V, D and J genes, CDR3 length, and insertions or deletions at six rearrangement sites were assigned. Within each subset, clonotype counts were normalized to sorted cell number, after which true diversity and Gini coefficients were computed with the tcR R package. The overlap coefficient, calculated on TCRB nucleotide sequences, was used to measure repertoire sharing. As a proxy for the pre-selection repertoire, out-of-frame TCRB sequences from naive cells were analyzed. Not all clones reach the TCRdb copy of this immuneACCESS table, which keeps in-frame sequences only. Checked studies attribute under half of the gap to unresolved V genes and leave the rest unexplained. V and J calls and clone size are those listed in that table; D and trimming were worked out from the DNA. For this sample there are fewer than 250,000 clones; 68% appear just once. Of the sample, 0.053% is held by the ten largest clones.

Study-level results and caveats: Patients with type 1 diabetes made fewer insertions and deleted more nucleotides at VDJ recombination sites, implying thymic rearrangement abnormalities. Shorter templates might be favored by PCR, yet because patient and control samples were amplified and corrected together, any such skew would affect both groups equally. HLA sub-analyses involved small numbers of individuals, so any influence of HLA type on TCRB rearrangement remained unresolved. Because cDNA was sequenced instead of genomic DNA, activated cells with high expression could be over-represented, although the groups did not differ in activation or CD3 levels. Naive, central memory and regulatory TCRB repertoires appeared to be more alike among patients than among healthy donors. Type 1 diabetes patients showed a moderate but significant shortening of TCRB CDR3 length in all four CD4+ subsets.

Each donor gave one peripheral blood draw, averaging roughly 0.11 L, which was collected into heparinised tubes. A BD FACSAria II was used to sort naive, central memory, regulatory and stem cell-like memory CD4+ T cells with a panel that included CD45RO, CCR7, CD25, CD127, CD95 and CD27. Purity was above 98% for every sorted population. Right away, PBMCs were isolated by Lymphoprep density gradient centrifugation and were stained directly, with no culture step. So that batch effects would be minimized, each experiment stained and sorted samples in pairs, pairing one healthy donor with one patient. A note on this clone: Its antigen is currently not known. Per-base quality was not reported, and no clone a single base away is much larger than it.

The sequenced sample consisted of naive CD4+ T cells from blood. Interpreted using the paper, the cell subset or site label stands for: true naive CD4+ T cells. This chain is built from TRBV30 and TRBJ1-6, with TRBD1 tentatively as D gene (5 bases match). This receptor was obtained from a young man in good health. Here the CDR3 is given as CAWLQPGRGNSPLHF. Here is the DNA: TGTGCCTGGCTCCAACCGGGACGGGGTAATTCACCCCTCCACTTT.